These 13 T cell receptor beta chains share one sample of origin, sequenced in a study of blood T cell repertoires in COVID-19. Profiled with immunoSEQ multiplex PCR; TCRdb holds only in-frame clones, not every one. There are under 85,000 clones in the sample; over 75% occur only once, and roughly 10% lies in the top ten. Sample: peripheral blood. Receptors were obtained from a man aged 45-60 years with acute or convalescent COVID-19.

The chain uses TRBV7-3 and TRBJ2-7, with 8 bases identical to TRBD2. In germline, CDR1 is SGHTA, CDR2 FQGTGA. This CDR3 comprises 13 residues. The V gene end was trimmed by 5 bases and the J gene end by 6 bases; junction bases not matched to a gene: 6. CDR3 coding DNA: TGTGCCAGCAGCCAACGGGGGGGATTCGAGCAGTACTTC. It translates to CASSQRGGFEQYF.

The chain joins TRBV5-8 to TRBJ1-4; D is possibly TRBD1 (6 bases). The CDR3 length is 17 residues. CDR1 is SGHTS and CDR2 is YDEGEE in the germline V gene. Deletions cut 0 bases from V and 3 bases from J, with 15 bases between. The CDR3 is CASSLVVVTGSNEKLFF. CDR3 DNA sequence: TGTGCCAGCAGCTTGGTCGTCGTTACAGGGTCTAATGAAAAACTGTTTTTT.

This chain links TRBV28 with TRBJ2-7; tentatively, D is TRBD2 (5 bases). Looked up from germline, CDR1 is MDHEN and CDR2 is SYDVKM. V was clipped by 3 bases and J by 4 bases, with 13 bases between them. The CDR3 has 14 residues. This chain's CDR3 is CASSFPGMSYEQYF. CDR3 nucleotide sequence: TGTGCCAGCAGTTTCCCCGGGATGTCGTACGAGCAGTACTTC.

CDR3 coding DNA: TGTGCCAGCAGCCAACCGGGAGGTCTGGAGCAGTACTTC. Translating it yields CASSQPGGLEQYF. V is TRBV4-2 and J is TRBJ2-4; 7 nucleotides match TRBD2. After removal of 2 bases from V and 13 bases from J, the junction contained 8 bases not matched to a gene. The germline V gene has CDR1 LGHNA and CDR2 YNFKEQ. The CDR3 runs 13 residues.

The chain employs TRBV2 and TRBJ1-5, with D possibly being TRBD1 (6 bases). Trimming cost V 4 bases and J 4 bases, with 11 bases left between them. CDR3 length: 14 amino acids. Germline V lookup: CDR1 SNHLY, CDR2 FYNNEI. The CDR3 region is CASSVGGANQPQHF. The CDR3 nucleotides are TGTGCCAGCAGTGTTGGGGGGGCAAATCAGCCCCAGCATTTT.

The chain uses TRBV7-2 and TRBJ1-2, with 8 bases aligning to TRBD1. This CDR3 has 18 residues. Trimming removed 2 bases from V and 3 bases from J; junction bases left unmatched: 14. Germline loops: CDR1 SGHTA, CDR2 FQGNSA. CDR3 coding DNA: TGTGCCAGCAGCTTACAGGGGGCGTCCGGATCGATCCACTATGGCTACACCTTC. Protein product: CASSLQGASGSIHYGYTF.

The genes are TRBV11-3 and TRBJ2-3, with D tentatively TRBD2 (6 bases). Germline assignment: CDR1 SGHNT and CDR2 YENEEA. V was cut by 5 bases and J by 0 bases, with 24 bases left in between. This CDR3 has 19 amino acids. The chain's CDR3 is CASSPTIAAPGTSTDTQYF. CDR3 bases: TGTGCCAGCAGCCCTACAATAGCCGCGCCGGGGACTAGCACAGATACGCAGTATTTT.

The chain carries TRBV2 and TRBJ1-2; 12 bases line up with TRBD1. The CDR3 loop spans 15 amino acids. The V gene end was trimmed by 6 bases and the J gene end by 3 bases; junction bases not matched to a gene: 5. Germline loops: CDR1 SNHLY, CDR2 FYNNEI. Here the CDR3 reads CASRGTGGYHYGYTF. CDR3 nucleotides: TGTGCCAGCAGGGGGACAGGGGGCTATCACTATGGCTACACCTTC.

The chain links TRBV7-2 to TRBJ2-5, with D tentatively TRBD1 (5 bases). CDR1 and CDR2 from the germline V gene are SGHTA and FQGNSA. Deletions cut 1 base from V and 5 bases from J, with 20 bases between. This CDR3 region has 17 residues. The CDR3 reads CASSLEGAGWALETQYF. The CDR3 nucleotides read TGTGCCAGCAGCTTAGAAGGGGCAGGGTGGGCGTTGGAGACCCAGTACTTC.

In its sample, this clone was seen once. The chain carries TRBV7-2 and TRBJ2-2; TRBD2 matches 12 bases. The germline CDR1 and CDR2 sequences are SGHTA and FQGNSA. Trimming removed 5 bases from V and 5 bases from J; junction bases left unmatched: 6. The CDR3 is 16 residues long. CDR3 nucleotides: TGTGCCAGCAGCATACTAGCGGGAGGTGGTACCGGGGAGCTGTTTTTT. Its translation is CASSILAGGGTGELFF.

This chain links TRBV4-2 with TRBJ2-7, with D possibly being TRBD2 (6 bases). Germline V lookup: CDR1 LGHNA, CDR2 YNFKEQ. The CDR3 sequence is 17 residues long. The V and J ends lost 0 bases and 4 bases respectively, with 19 bases between them. CDR3 loop: CASSQEVLAGRRYEQYF. The CDR3 nucleotides read TGTGCCAGCAGCCAAGAAGTTTTGGCGGGGAGAAGGTACGAGCAGTACTTC.

This chain uses TRBV4-2 with TRBJ1-2; TRBD1 matches 9 bases. CDR1 LGHNA and CDR2 YNFKEQ come from the germline V gene. The J segment lost 0 bases and the V segment lost 1 base, leaving 12 bases of the junction unmatched. This CDR3 is built from 19 residues. The CDR3, as DNA: TGTGCCAGCAGCCAAGCTACAGGGGGCAATGTGGTAGCTAACTATGGCTACACCTTC. Translation gives CASSQATGGNVVANYGYTF.

The chain carries TRBV4-3 and TRBJ1-1; possibly TRBD1 for D (5 bases). The germline gives CDR1 LGHNA, CDR2 YSLEER. V was pared by 1 base and J by 4 bases, with 10 bases between. The CDR3 runs 14 residues. The CDR3 region has the DNA TGCGCCAGCAGCCAAGGAGACGGGGGCACTGAAGCTTTCTTT. Translated, it gives CASSQGDGGTEAFF.